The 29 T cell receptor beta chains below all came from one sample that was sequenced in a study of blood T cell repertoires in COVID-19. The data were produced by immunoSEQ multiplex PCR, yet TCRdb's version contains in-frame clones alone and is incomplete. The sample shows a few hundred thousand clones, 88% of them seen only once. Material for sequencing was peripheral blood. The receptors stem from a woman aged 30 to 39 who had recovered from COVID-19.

CDR3 sequence (DNA): TGTGCCAGTAGTATCTCGACAGGGGGCTATCCTAACACCGGGGAGCTGTTTTTT. Its translation: CASSISTGGYPNTGELFF. The V call is TRBV19, the J call TRBJ2-2, with 10 positions matching TRBD1. Per the germline V gene, CDR1 is LNHDA and CDR2 is SQIVND (reference sequence). This CDR3 region has 18 residues. Trimming cost V 3 bases and J 2 bases; bases outside gene matches: 9.

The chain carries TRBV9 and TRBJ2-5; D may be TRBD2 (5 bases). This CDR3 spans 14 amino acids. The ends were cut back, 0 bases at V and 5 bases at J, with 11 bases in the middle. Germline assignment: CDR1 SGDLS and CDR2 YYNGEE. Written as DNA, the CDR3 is TGTGCCAGCAGCGTAGACCCAGCGGATGAGACCCAGTACTTC. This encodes CASSVDPADETQYF.

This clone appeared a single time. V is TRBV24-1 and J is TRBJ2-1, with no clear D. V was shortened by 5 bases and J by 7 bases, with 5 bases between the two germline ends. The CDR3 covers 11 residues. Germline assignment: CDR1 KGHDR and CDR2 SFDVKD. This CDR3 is CATSVNNEQFF. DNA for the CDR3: TGTGCCACCAGTGTTAATAATGAGCAGTTCTTC.

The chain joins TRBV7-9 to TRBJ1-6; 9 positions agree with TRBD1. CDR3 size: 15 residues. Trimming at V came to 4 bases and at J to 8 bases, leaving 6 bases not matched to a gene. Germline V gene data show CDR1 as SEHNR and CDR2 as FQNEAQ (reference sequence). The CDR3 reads CASSSTGGFHSPLHF. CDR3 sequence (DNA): TGTGCCAGCAGCTCGACAGGGGGTTTTCATTCACCCCTCCACTTT.

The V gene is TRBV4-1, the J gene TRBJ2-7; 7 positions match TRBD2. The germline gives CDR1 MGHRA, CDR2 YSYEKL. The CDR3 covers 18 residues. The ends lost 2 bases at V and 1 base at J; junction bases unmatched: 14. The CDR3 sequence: CASSQHATTGGVSYEQYF. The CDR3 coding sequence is TGCGCCAGCAGCCAACACGCCACCACGGGGGGAGTTTCCTACGAGCAGTACTTC.

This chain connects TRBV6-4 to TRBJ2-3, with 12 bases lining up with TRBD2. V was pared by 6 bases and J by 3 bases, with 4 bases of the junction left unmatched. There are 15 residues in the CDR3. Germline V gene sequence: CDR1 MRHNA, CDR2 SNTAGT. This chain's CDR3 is CASRATSGGTDTQYF. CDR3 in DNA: TGTGCCAGCAGGGCCACTAGCGGGGGGACAGATACGCAGTATTTT.

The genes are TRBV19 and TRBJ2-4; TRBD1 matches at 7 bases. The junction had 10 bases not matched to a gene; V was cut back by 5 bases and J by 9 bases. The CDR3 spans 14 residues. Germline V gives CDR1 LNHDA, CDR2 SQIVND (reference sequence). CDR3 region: CASSSRAQGSIQYF. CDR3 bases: TGTGCCAGTAGTTCAAGGGCACAGGGGAGCATTCAGTACTTC.

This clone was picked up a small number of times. CDR3 sequence (DNA): TGTGCCTGGGCCGGGACAGGGGGCTCGAGCAATCAGCCCCAGCATTTT. As protein: CAWAGTGGSSNQPQHF. This chain joins TRBV30 and TRBJ1-5, with 12 bases matching TRBD1. The J segment lost 1 base and the V segment lost 5 bases, leaving 6 bases of the junction unmatched. The CDR3 runs to 16 residues. Germline CDR1 and CDR2: GTSNPN and SVGIG (reference sequence).

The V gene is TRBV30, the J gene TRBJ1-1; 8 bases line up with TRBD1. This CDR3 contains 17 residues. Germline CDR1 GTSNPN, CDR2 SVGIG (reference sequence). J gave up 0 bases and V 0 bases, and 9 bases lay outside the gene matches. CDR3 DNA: TGTGCCTGGAGTGTACGCAGGGGGCAGAGGTTGAACACTGAAGCTTTCTTT. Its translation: CAWSVRRGQRLNTEAFF. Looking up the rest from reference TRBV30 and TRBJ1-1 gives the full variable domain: SQTIHQWPATLVQPVGSPLSLECTVEGTSNPNLYWYRQAAGRGLQLLFYSVGIGQISSEVPQNLSASRPQDRQFILSSKKLLLSDSGFYLCAWSVRRGQRLNTEAFFGQGTRLTVV.

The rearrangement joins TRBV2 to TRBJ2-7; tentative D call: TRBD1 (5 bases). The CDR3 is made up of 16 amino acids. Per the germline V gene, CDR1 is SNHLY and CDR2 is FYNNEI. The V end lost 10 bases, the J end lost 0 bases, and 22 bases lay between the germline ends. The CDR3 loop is CAKTVTRDPSSYEQYF. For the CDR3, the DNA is TGTGCCAAAACTGTGACCAGGGATCCCAGCTCCTACGAGCAGTACTTC.

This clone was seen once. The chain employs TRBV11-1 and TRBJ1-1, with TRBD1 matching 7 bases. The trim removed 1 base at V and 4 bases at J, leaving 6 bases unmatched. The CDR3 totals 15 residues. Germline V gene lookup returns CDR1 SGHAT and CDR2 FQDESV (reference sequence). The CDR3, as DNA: TGTGCCAGCAGCTTAGAGAGGGGGCGCCCCACTGAAGCTTTCTTT. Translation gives CASSLERGRPTEAFF.

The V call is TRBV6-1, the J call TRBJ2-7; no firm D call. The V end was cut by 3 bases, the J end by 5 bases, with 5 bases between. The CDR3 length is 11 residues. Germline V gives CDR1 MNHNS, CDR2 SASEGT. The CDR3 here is CASSDFNEQYF. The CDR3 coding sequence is TGTGCCAGCAGTGATTTTAACGAGCAGTACTTC.

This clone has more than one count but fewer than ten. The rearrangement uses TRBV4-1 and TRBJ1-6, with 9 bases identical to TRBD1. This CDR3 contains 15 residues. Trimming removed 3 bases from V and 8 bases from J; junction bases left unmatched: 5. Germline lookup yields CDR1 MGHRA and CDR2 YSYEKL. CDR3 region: CASSHVRTGDSPLHF. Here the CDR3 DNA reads TGCGCCAGCAGCCACGTCCGGACAGGGGATTCACCCCTCCACTTT.

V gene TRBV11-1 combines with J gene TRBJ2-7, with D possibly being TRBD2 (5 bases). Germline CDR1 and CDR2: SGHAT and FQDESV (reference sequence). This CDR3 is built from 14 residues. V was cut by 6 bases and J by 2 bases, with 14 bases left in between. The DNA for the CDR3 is TGTGCCAGCAGTCGACGGAGGCCCCCCTACGAGCAGTACTTC. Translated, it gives CASSRRRPPYEQYF.

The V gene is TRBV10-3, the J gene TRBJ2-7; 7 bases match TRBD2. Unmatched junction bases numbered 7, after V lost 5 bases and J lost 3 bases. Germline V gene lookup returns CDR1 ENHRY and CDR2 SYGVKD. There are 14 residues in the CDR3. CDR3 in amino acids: CAISRTERGYEQYF. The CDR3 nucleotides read TGTGCCATCAGTCGGACGGAGCGGGGCTACGAGCAGTACTTC.

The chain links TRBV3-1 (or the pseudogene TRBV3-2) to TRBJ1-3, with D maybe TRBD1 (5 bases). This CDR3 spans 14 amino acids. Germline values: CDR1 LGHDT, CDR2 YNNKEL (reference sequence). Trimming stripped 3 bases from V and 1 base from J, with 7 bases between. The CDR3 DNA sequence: TGTGCCAGCAGCCAGGGGGGTTCTGGAAACACCATATATTTT. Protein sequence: CASSQGGSGNTIYF.

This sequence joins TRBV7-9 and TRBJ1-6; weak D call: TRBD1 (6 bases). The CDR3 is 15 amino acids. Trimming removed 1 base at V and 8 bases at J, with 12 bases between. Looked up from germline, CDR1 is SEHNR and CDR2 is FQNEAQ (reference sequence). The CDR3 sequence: CASSLVGGNDSPLHF. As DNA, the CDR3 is TGTGCCAGCAGCTTAGTAGGGGGAAATGATTCACCCCTCCACTTT.

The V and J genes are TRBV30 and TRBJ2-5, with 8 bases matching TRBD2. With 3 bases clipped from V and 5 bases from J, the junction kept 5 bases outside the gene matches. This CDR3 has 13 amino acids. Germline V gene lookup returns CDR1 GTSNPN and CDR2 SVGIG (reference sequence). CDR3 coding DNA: TGTGCCTGGAGCGGGGGGGCCCCGGAGACCCAGTACTTC. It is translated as CAWSGGAPETQYF.

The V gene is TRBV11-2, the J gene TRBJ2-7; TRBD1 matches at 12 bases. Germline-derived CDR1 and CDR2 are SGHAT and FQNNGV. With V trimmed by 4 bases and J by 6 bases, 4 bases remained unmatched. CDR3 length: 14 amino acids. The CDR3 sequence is CASSSGTGGFEQYF. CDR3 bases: TGTGCCAGCAGCTCCGGGACAGGGGGCTTCGAGCAGTACTTC.

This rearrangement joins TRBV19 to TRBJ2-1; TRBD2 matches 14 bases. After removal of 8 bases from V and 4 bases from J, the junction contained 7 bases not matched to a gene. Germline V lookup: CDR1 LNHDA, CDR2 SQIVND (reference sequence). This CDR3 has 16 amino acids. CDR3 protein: CASSSRTSGGYNEQFF. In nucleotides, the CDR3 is TGTGCCAGTTCATCCCGGACTAGCGGGGGGTACAATGAGCAGTTCTTC. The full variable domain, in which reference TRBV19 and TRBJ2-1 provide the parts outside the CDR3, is DGGITQSPKYLFRKEGQNVTLSCEQNLNHDAMYWYRQDPGQGLRLIYYSQIVNDFQKGDIAEGYSVSREKKESFPLTVTSAQKNPTAFYLCASSSRTSGGYNEQFFGPGTRLTVL.

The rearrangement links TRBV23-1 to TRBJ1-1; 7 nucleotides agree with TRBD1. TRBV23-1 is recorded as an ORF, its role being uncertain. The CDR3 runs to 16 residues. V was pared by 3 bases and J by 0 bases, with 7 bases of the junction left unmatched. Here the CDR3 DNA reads TGCGCCAGCAGTCAGCCAGGGGGAGAGGTGAACACTGAAGCTTTCTTT. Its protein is CASSQPGGEVNTEAFF.

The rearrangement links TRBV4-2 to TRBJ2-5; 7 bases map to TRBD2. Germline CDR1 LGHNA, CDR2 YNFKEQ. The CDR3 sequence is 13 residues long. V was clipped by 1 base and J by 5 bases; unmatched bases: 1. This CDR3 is CASSQGTRETQYF. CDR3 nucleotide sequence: TGTGCCAGCAGCCAAGGGACTAGGGAGACCCAGTACTTC.

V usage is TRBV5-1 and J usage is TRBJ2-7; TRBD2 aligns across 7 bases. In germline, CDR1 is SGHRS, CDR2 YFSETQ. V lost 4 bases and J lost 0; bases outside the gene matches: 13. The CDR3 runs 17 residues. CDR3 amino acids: CASSPYSTSAISYEQYF. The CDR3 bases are TGCGCCAGCAGCCCCTATTCAACTAGCGCGATCTCCTACGAGCAGTACTTC.

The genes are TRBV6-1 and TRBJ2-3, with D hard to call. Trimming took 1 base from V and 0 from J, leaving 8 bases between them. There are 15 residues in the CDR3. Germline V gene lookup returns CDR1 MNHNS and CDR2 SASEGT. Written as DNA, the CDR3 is TGTGCCAGCAGTGAAGTGGCTTCTAGCACAGATACGCAGTATTTT. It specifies CASSEVASSTDTQYF.

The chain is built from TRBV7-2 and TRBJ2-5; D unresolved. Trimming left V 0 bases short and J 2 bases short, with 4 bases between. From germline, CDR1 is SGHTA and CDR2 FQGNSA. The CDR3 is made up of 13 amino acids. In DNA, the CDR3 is TGTGCCAGCAGCTTAGCCCCACAAGAGACCCAGTACTTC. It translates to CASSLAPQETQYF.

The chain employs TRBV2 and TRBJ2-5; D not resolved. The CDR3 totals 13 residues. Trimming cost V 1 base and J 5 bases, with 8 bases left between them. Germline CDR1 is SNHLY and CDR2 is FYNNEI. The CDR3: CASSEERSETQYF. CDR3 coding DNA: TGTGCCAGCAGTGAAGAGCGTTCGGAGACCCAGTACTTC.

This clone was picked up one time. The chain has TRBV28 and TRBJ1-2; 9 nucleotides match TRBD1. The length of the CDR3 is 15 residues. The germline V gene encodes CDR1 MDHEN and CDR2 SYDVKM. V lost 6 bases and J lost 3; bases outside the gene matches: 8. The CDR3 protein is CASRTTGGLYYGYTF. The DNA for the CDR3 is TGTGCCAGCAGAACCACAGGGGGCCTCTACTATGGCTACACCTTC.

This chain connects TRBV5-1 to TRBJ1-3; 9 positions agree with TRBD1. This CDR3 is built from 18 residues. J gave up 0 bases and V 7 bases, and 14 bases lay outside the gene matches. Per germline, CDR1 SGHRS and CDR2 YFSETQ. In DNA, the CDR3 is TGCGCCAGCTCAAGGGACAGGGTAAACACGCACTCTGGAAACACCATATATTTT. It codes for CASSRDRVNTHSGNTIYF.

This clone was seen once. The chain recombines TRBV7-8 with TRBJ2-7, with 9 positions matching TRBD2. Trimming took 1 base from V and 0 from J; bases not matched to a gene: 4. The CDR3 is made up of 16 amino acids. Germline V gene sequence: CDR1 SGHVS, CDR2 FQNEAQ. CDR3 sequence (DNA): TGTGCCAGCAGCTTAGGTCGGACTAGCGTCTCCTACGAGCAGTACTTC. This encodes CASSLGRTSVSYEQYF. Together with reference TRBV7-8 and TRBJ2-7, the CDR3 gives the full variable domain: GAGVSQSPRYKVAKRGQDVALRCDPISGHVSLFWYQQALGQGPEFLTYFQNEAQLDKSGLPSDRFFAERPEGSVSTLKIQRTQQEDSAVYLCASSLGRTSVSYEQYFGPGTRLTVT.